These 3 T cell receptor beta chains share one sample of origin, sequenced in a study of T cells in Graves' hyperthyroidism and ophthalmopathy (dated by TCRdb to the late 2010s). The library was obtained by multiplex PCR. TCRdb lists the instrument as Illumina HiSeq 2000. TCR beta CDR3 regions were amplified from RNA transcripts. The first round of RT-PCR for the TCR CDR3 was performed with the HTBI primer set and the Qiagen OneStep RT-PCR kit. TCRdb ran its own pipeline on the public reads, namely fastp trimming at Q25 and MiXCR clone calling, and kept in-frame beta chains. Entries that share a CDR3 protein sequence are merged under the most common genes and DNA. The sample contains fewer than 550,000 distinct CDR3 sequences, 15% to 19% of them found a single time. Over 7.5% of the sample comes from the top ten. Sequenced: blood. Every receptor here comes from a woman in her late teens or twenties with Graves' hyperthyroidism.

At least ten counts were recorded for this clonotype. This chain joins TRBV5-1 and TRBJ2-7, with 7 bases lining up with TRBD1. Germline V gene data show CDR1 as SGHRS and CDR2 as YFSETQ. This CDR3 contains 16 residues. V lost 2 bases and J lost 6; bases outside the gene matches: 14. The CDR3 DNA follows: TGCGCCAGCAGCTTAAGGGGAGACAGGGAATTCGTCGAGCAGTACTTC. Translation: CASSLRGDREFVEQYF.

At least ten counts were recorded for this clonotype. The CDR3 protein is CAWMGGETQYF. The DNA for the CDR3 is TGTGCCTGGATGGGAGGGGAGACCCAGTACTTC. V and J are TRBV30 and TRBJ2-5; 7 bases map to TRBD2. The CDR3 has 11 amino acids. The V gene's germline CDR1 is GTSNPN and CDR2 SVGIG (reference sequence). The J segment lost 5 bases and the V segment lost 4 bases, leaving 1 base of the junction unmatched. The complete variable domain, with remaining parts taken from reference TRBV30 and TRBJ2-5, reads SQTIHQWPATLVQPVGSPLSLECTVEGTSNPNLYWYRQAAGRGLQLLFYSVGIGQISSEVPQNLSASRPQDRQFILSSKKLLLSDSGFYLCAWMGGETQYFGPGTRLLVL.

This clonotype was seen only a few times. The chain joins TRBV7-6 to TRBJ1-3; D is uncertain. Germline V CDR1 and CDR2: SGHVS, FNYEAQ. The CDR3 sequence is 16 residues long. V lost 1 base and J 0 bases, leaving 10 bases between the germline ends. Written as DNA, the CDR3 is TGTGCCAGCAGCTTAGGGGGAGGAACCTCTGGAAACACCATATATTTT. As protein: CASSLGGGTSGNTIYF.